This T cell receptor (beta chain) came from a study of regulatory T cells in long-lasting Graves disease (dated by TCRdb to the early 2020s). Concerning the study at large: Antithyroid drugs had been taken for less than 3 months by newly diagnosed Graves' disease patients. Persistent Graves' disease patients were compared with newly diagnosed Graves' disease patients by peripheral blood TCR sequencing and RNA sequencing. The study was registered as a clinical trial and conducted in China. A total of about 35 samples underwent TCR sequencing, from about 13 patients with persistent Graves' disease and 20 or so patients with newly diagnosed Graves' disease. Overall study results and their limits: A larger number of public clonotypes was shared among persistent patients (over 2,500) than among newly diagnosed patients (about 990). Because the primary lesion, thyroid tissue, could not be accessed, the study looked at peripheral blood alone. Lower TCR Shannon entropy and fewer highly expanded clones were observed in persistent Graves' disease patients than in newly diagnosed patients, which suggested clonal expansion. The small sample size was acknowledged by the authors as a limitation that may reduce accuracy. Sequencing and analysis were restricted to the TCR beta chain.

To prepare the library, multiplex PCR was applied. For sequencing, an Illumina HiSeq 4000 was employed. iRepertoire HTBI primers and Arm-PCR amplification of CDR3 regions were used to construct TCR beta libraries. Gel purification was performed on PCR products prior to sequencing. The original pipeline was this. Gene usage analysis of CDR3 amino acid clonotypes used the roughly 62 TRBV and approximately 13 TRBJ segments found across samples. COPE and FqMerger were used to merge filtered high-quality paired reads into contigs. BLAST was used to align contigs to IMGT TRBV, TRBD and TRBJ reference genes, with CDR3 defined following IMGT. Clonotypes above 0.1% frequency were classified as highly expanded clones. Shannon entropy was used to measure repertoire diversity, and the Gini coefficient was used to measure V-J evenness. A clonotype was considered public if more than one individual shared it. TCRdb passed the public sequencing reads through fastp at Q25 and MiXCR, retaining productive beta sequences. A single entry per CDR3 protein holds the most common genes and DNA from its merged rows. The V and J calls shown here were made by TCRdb, not taken from the authors' results. Across this sample there are roughly 320,000 distinct CDR3 sequences, with roughly a sixth seen only once. 30% of the sample comes from the top ten.

The meaning of the sample's time point label: newly diagnosed GD, antithyroid drugs for less than 3 months. For both TCR sequencing and RNA sequencing, RNA was extracted from PBMCs using TRIzol. The diagnosis of Graves' disease followed American Thyroid Association guidelines. Patients for the study were recruited at an endocrinology department in Xi'an, China. Each patient gave 7.5 to 10 milliliters of peripheral blood, collected in an EDTA anticoagulant tube. PBMCs were isolated by Ficoll Paque Plus density gradient separation without further T cell sorting. An Agilent 2100 Bioanalyzer and agarose gel were used to assess RNA quality, and a NanoDrop 2000 was used to measure RNA concentration. This clonotype was recorded at least ten times. What this receptor recognizes is not known. Nothing much larger sits one base from this clone, and base qualities are not available. The same specimen was also included in a second study, on T cells in Graves' hyperthyroidism and ophthalmopathy. The second publication reports: Stable Graves' hyperthyroidism was defined as the absence of progression to ophthalmopathy over 18 months of follow-up. Hyperthyroidism patients were newly diagnosed, had a disease duration of under 2 months, and were aged 18 to 65 years. Any patient with an uncontrolled infection, another autoimmune disease, pregnancy or lactation was excluded. Diagnoses were established on the basis of clinical symptoms, serum thyroxine and TRAb, thyroid ultrasound, and orbital computed tomography. A first-round RT-PCR of the TCR CDR3 used the HTBI primer set with the Qiagen OneStep RT-PCR kit. Most expanded thyroid clonotypes (frequency above 0.001) were also detected in blood, a finding suggesting that blood repertoires may reflect thyroid immune responses. In cross-validation, a model built on a 13 V-J signature told ophthalmopathy apart from stable hyperthyroidism with approximately 91% sensitivity and 81% to 82% specificity, and in testing the same model reached 80%/75%. During validation, the model predicted progression to ophthalmopathy a median of about 6.5 months ahead of onset, with around 71% sensitivity and almost 75% specificity. TCR V-J signatures able to tell the groups apart were searched for in a discovery cohort of 100 patients, of whom 43 had Graves' ophthalmopathy and 55 to 65 had stable Graves' hyperthyroidism. Prospective prediction of ophthalmopathy was tested in an independent validation cohort of approximately 18 hyperthyroidism patients and 17 patients who later progressed to ophthalmopathy. The roughly 94 discovery patients were randomly split 7:3 into training and test sets. In addition, the study compared T-cell repertoires in thyroid tissue and in blood from over 5 Graves' hyperthyroidism patients. Once sampling was done, hyperthyroidism patients were given methimazole at a starting dose of 30 mg daily, whereas ophthalmopathy patients were given high-dose intravenous methylprednisolone. Libraries were constructed in a second round of multiplex PCR, after which size selection and purification were performed. The libraries were sequenced on an Illumina HiSeq2000 using paired-end 100 bp reads. SOAPnuke was used to process the raw data, removing reads that contained adapters or uncalled bases, had a mean Phred below 15, or lacked an exact match to the constant primer or identifier. COPE v1.2.5 was used to merge high-quality paired reads, and clonotypes were defined as unique nucleotide sequences. MiTCR v1.1 was used to align clonotypes to the IMGT TRBV, TRBD and TRBJ reference segments. Only V-J combinations with frequency above 0.0001, covering about 99% of repertoires, were analysed. A TCS score was defined as the ratio between F50 (clonal expansion) and ExV (chaos), using BLOSUM62-based TCRdist between CDR3 peptides within each V-J. Welch's t-statistics and random forest reduced several hundred V-J features to 10 to 15, which were used in a naive Bayes classifier (R e1071). No statistical method was used to fix the sample size in advance, and group allocation was not hidden from the investigators. The paper describes TCR Vbeta CDR3 sequencing of around 130 peripheral blood samples, made up of 43 ophthalmopathy patients, 70 to 75 hyperthyroidism patients and 17 progressor patients.

The clonotype was recovered from a man in his forties with Graves disease. Donor details come from another sample of the same person, matched by shared clones. The sequencing here drew on peripheral blood mononuclear cells (PBMCs), taken at new diagnosis, from a patient treated with antithyroid drugs.

The sequence in DNA is TGCGCCAGCAGCTCAGGAGGGTCCCAGGCCTACGAGCAGTACTTC. Translation gives CASSSGGSQAYEQYF. The chain joins TRBV5-1 to TRBJ2-7, with a tentative D gene TRBD2 over 6 matching bases. CDR3 length: 15 amino acids, cysteine to phenylalanine. Only CDR3 DNA is held: 45 bases, read in frame from base 1. The germline V gene supplies CDR1 SGHRS and CDR2 YFSETQ. V is pared back by 3 bases and J by 2 bases, with 15 bases lying between the germline termini.